This record covers a single TCR beta chain. Its binding antigen is unknown. No clone much larger than this one lies a single base away; base qualities are absent. This sample was included in a study of cytomegalovirus exposure and HLA in healthy donors listed by TCRdb under 2017. Describing the broader study: An earlier analysis of roughly 500 of the donors reported roughly 270 Gb of sequence data and 117 million unique TCR beta sequences from about 180 million T cells. Among the roughly 430 genotyped donors, about 83% belonged to the genetic ancestry cluster associated with self-reported Caucasian donors. The number of typed donors differed by locus: about 629-630 for A, B, C, DRB1 and DQB1; some 500 for DQA1; 600 to 610 for DPA1; and approximately 450 for DPB1. The study aimed to test whether cataloging public T cell receptors could reveal signatures of past pathogen exposure. Around 320 gigabases of sequencing data and tens of millions of unique TCR sequences were included in an early release covering roughly 600 HLA-typed donors. To study patterns of TCR occurrence, a later analysis re-analyzed previously published TCR beta repertoires from several hundred donors and added high-resolution HLA genotyping. An earlier analysis of more than 450 of the donors used high-throughput TCR beta sequencing to judge whether each TCR beta V gene segment behaved as functional or pseudogenic. A few DR-DQ haplotypes were treated as single units for association and clustering because of strong linkage in the cohort. In the later analysis, no new phenotypic data were used to find candidate immune exposures; instead, reliance was placed on TCR beta sequences and their occurrence across donors. Class I and class II HLA loci were covered by the typing at four-digit resolution. High-throughput TCR immunosequencing, statistical association of individual TCRs with disease status, and machine learning were combined to predict cytomegalovirus infection status. All discovery cohort repertoires had been generated on a single sequencing platform. On average, about 200,000 unique TCR beta nucleotide sequences were sequenced per donor among more than 350 genotyped donors of the cohort, with roughly 18% of those sequences being non-productive. Genome-wide SNP genotypes for about 65% of the 666 donors were used in a later genetic analysis, which treated that subset as a discovery cohort. Along with the approximately 700-subject first cohort, a separate validation cohort of around 110 different subjects was used. Using immunosequencing, the study profiled T cell repertoires from 550 to 750 subjects and related those repertoires to cytomegalovirus serostatus. Donor age, sex, ethnicity and CMV serostatus were compiled together with the repertoire data. What the research found in general, with its limitations: Strong co-occurrence of HLA alleles, especially DR and DQ, made assigning TCR associations to individual alleles difficult. The authors suggested that the approach could potentially be extended to other disease states and immunological phenotypes. An earlier analysis of approximately 500 of the donors showed that most TCR beta V segments appeared in productive rearrangements either about 87% or about 30% of the time, which broadly matched IMGT annotations. Cytomegalovirus status was reported to be diagnosed by the classifier with high specificity and sensitivity in both the original and validation cohorts. The study gave a list of some 150 TCR beta chains associated with cytomegalovirus. The cohort was sequenced for TCR beta chains only, and without alpha or paired-chain data the features that could be detected were limited. A later genetic analysis reported fewer N-insertions in productive TCRs among donors in an Asian-associated ancestry cluster than the roughly 700-donor mean. At a false discovery rate of 0.05, a later analysis linked 15,000 to 20,000 TCR beta sequences to specific HLA alleles. HLA typing was unavailable for some donors at each locus, so association tests used only the typed subset. Correlated functional status among segregating V segments might be attributable to linkage disequilibrium, but an unknown experimental factor could not be ruled out. The sequencing pipeline was judged likely to have produced a cluster of highly shared sequence variants as a technical artifact. The earlier analysis of approximately 540 of the donors excluded 15 to 20 rarely observed V segments, including chromosome 9 orphons, because counts were too low. Most TCR sequences were seen in very few donors, while some public TCRs were found in many individuals. A later genetic analysis associated a missense DCLRE1C variant with V-gene and J-gene trimming of TCR beta chains, and an independent cohort replicated the association. A further reported finding was that TCR beta sequences accurately predicted the HLA-A and HLA-B alleles for most subjects in the first cohort. Some IMGT-functional V segments, including TRBV6-2 and TRBV6-3, could not be distinguished by the 87-base-pair reads and were therefore excluded. In a later analysis, several top co-occurrence clusters were reported to appear linked to parvovirus B19, influenza, CMV and Epstein-Barr virus. Three of the identified cytomegalovirus-associated TCR beta chains were confirmed in vitro to be specific for cytomegalovirus antigens. A later analysis found that HLA-associated TCR beta chains were more clonally expanded and had lower generation probabilities than equally common non-associated chains. The only immune exposure information available for the cohort was CMV serostatus. In a later analysis, the rate of TCR association differed among HLA loci, with DRB1 alleles having the most associated TCRs and HLA-C alleles having the fewest. Most CMV-associated TCR beta chains appeared to be HLA-restricted in a later analysis, and the HLA associations seemed to be driven largely by CMV exposure. Roughly uniform sequencing depth across donors was assumed in presence/absence analyses, although this assumption may not hold.

CDR1 and CDR2, per the germline V gene, are SGDLS and YYNGEE. Clipping removes 2 bases from V and 2 bases from J, with 5 as the unmatched junction base count. Its CDR3 holds 15 amino acids, cysteine through phenylalanine. CDR3 DNA is the only sequence kept; it has 45 bases, read in frame from the first base. The cohort comprised fewer than 750 healthy bone marrow donors. Cohort members were all nominally healthy when sampled, although unrecorded immune exposures were likely present. The donor tested CMV seronegative and was one of the 352 seronegative cohort members. A peripheral blood sample was collected from each donor, and TCR beta sequencing was performed on peripheral blood mononuclear cells. Genomic DNA extraction from the blood cell samples was performed with the Qiagen DNeasy Blood Extraction Kit. The method behind the library was the immunoSEQ multiplex PCR assay. For the multiplex PCR, a mixture combining 60 forward primers for TCR Vbeta segments and 13 reverse primers for TCR Jbeta segments was used. A multiplex PCR assay on genomic DNA amplified the CDR3 region of rearranged TCR beta genes. The Illumina HiSeq System was used to sequence the amplified TCR beta libraries as 87-base-pair reads. In the authors' own workflow: A later analysis tallied around 82 million unique TCR beta chains across the 666 repertoires, and around 12 million of those chains were shared by two or more donors. Raw reads were error-corrected and collapsed into unique sequences by a nearest-neighbor algorithm in which closely related sequences were merged to remove PCR and sequencing errors. Alignment of CDR3 sequences to IMGT reference sequences was used to assign V, D and J gene segments. For a sequence to be retained, at least a six-nucleotide match to both a V gene segment and a J gene segment was required. A rearrangement counted as productive if the CDR3 had no stop codons and remained in frame with V and J, and every other rearrangement counted as non-productive. CDR3 was defined by IMGT convention, running from the second conserved V-encoded cysteine to the conserved J-encoded phenylalanine. Sequences without an unambiguous match to a single V gene segment were excluded from the earlier analysis of about 600 of the donors. An earlier analysis of fewer than 750 of the donors called V segments functional above 56.7% productive rearrangements and segregating when the between-donor standard deviation exceeded 5%. A statistical classification framework was built to diagnose cytomegalovirus status from the catalog of TCR beta chain sequences. In a later analysis, TCR nucleotide sequences were compared against IMGT/GENE-DB human TR gene sequences so that V and J genes could be assigned. The TCRdist pipeline was used in a later analysis to assign CDR3 sequences and most-parsimonious VDJ recombination scenarios. In a later analysis, each TCR beta chain was defined by its CDR3 amino acid sequence together with its V-gene family, and reads lacking a unique V-gene family were excluded. In a later analysis, 550 to 650 highly shared, low-generation-probability nucleotide sequences were removed to address suspected cross-contamination and a sequencing artifact. A later analysis calculated a clonal expansion index for each public chain from normalized within-repertoire ranks of inferred template counts. Generation probabilities in a later analysis came from a VDJ recombination model fitted to out-of-frame rearrangements, and those results were checked against IGoR. A later analysis scored TCR-TCR, TCR-HLA and TCR-CMV co-occurrence with hypergeometric tests, applying a repertoire-size bias correction to TCR pairs. False discovery rates were estimated in a later analysis by permuting HLA or CMV assignments 20 times. In a later analysis, co-occurring TCRs were grouped with DBSCAN, and TCRdist sequence similarity was added when clustering was performed within HLA-allele-positive subsets. Co-occurrence clustering excluded repertoires with fewer than 30,000 or more than 120,000 public chains, plus five with anomalous nucleotide sharing. The source is immuneACCESS, and TCRdb retained only in-frame sequences with V and J called. Part of the clones is not carried over; for the studies checked, unresolved V genes explain less than half of this, and the remainder is unexplained. Clone size and V and J calls were adopted from that table, with D and trimming inferred from the DNA. In all, the sample holds approximately 100,000 clones, and more than 70% of those were seen once. Approximately 3.6% of the sample is held by the ten biggest clonotypes.

The receptor's source is a middle-aged woman in good health and CMV-seronegative. The V gene is TRBV9 and the J gene is TRBJ2-5; 8 bases in between match TRBD2. The sequenced material came from PBMCs. The CDR3 sequence is CASSVTPGGQETQYF. The sequence in DNA is TGTGCCAGCAGCGTTACACCGGGGGGGCAAGAGACCCAGTACTTC.